The entry that follows covers one T cell receptor beta chain sequence. Its antigen is unknown. From RNA transcripts, TCR beta CDR3 regions were amplified. A first-round RT-PCR of the TCR CDR3 used the HTBI primer set. TCRdb re-analysed the multiplex PCR reads in MiXCR, keeping a single row per CDR3 protein. Here the sample spans approximately 600,000 distinct CDR3 sequences, less than 25% being singletons. The data stem from a study of T cells in Graves' hyperthyroidism and ophthalmopathy. CDR3 size: 15 residues. CDR1 is SQVTM, CDR2 ANQGSEA, per germline. V was pared by 3 bases and J by 2 bases, with 15 bases between. Ophthalmopathy cases met thresholds of Clinical Activity Score at least 3, NOSPECS grade at least 4 and duration under 3 months. Any patient presenting with uncontrolled infection, other autoimmune disease, pregnancy or lactation was left out. The PBMCs had their origin in 8.5 to 10 ml of fresh peripheral blood.

Study outcomes and limitations: Appearing also in blood were most of the thyroid clonotypes expanded above 0.001.

The rearrangement links TRBV29-1 to TRBJ2-3; unclear D gene. This TCR was recovered from a man aged 25-45 years with Graves' ophthalmopathy. The sample consisted of blood. The CDR3 spells CSVDRALPNTDTQYF. The CDR3 DNA is TGCAGCGTTGATCGGGCTCTCCCAAACACAGATACGCAGTATTTT.